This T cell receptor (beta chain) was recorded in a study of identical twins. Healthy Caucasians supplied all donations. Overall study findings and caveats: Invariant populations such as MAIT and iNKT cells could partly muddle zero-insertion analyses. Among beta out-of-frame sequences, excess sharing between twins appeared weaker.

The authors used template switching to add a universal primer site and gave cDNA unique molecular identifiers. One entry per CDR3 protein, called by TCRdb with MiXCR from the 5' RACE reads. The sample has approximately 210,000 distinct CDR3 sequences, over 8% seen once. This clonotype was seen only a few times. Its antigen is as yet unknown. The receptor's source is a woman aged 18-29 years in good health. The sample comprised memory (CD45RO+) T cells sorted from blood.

The CDR3 sequence: CATRNRSSGANVLTF. DNA of the CDR3: TGTGCCACCCGGAATAGGAGCTCTGGGGCCAACGTCCTGACTTTC. V gene TRBV15 combines with J gene TRBJ2-6; no definite D call. Trimming pared 8 bases from V and 0 bases from J, leaving 11 bases between. The CDR3 runs to 15 residues. In germline, CDR1 is LNHNV, CDR2 YYDKDF (reference sequence).